This T cell receptor (beta chain) stems from a study of shared clonotypes between healthy human individuals. This clone was seen just once. TCRdb's copy holds only in-frame clones and misses some; the assay was immunoSEQ multiplex PCR. Among about 2.3 million clones listed, 80% to 95% were seen once. This CDR3 spans 15 amino acids. The V gene end was trimmed by 0 bases and the J gene end by 1 base; junction bases not matched to a gene: 1. Germline values: CDR1 LGHNT, CDR2 FRNRAP. The genes are TRBV12-5 and TRBJ2-7; 9 nucleotides agree with TRBD2. The sequence derives from a young man in good health. Some clones in this sample may be carry-over from other donors' samples. Sequenced: naive CD4+ T cells from PBMCs. The subset here: CD45RA+ positively selected. The CDR3 bases are TGTGCTAGTGGTTTGGTAGCGGGAGGTTCCTACGAGCAGTACTTC. Protein sequence: CASGLVAGGSYEQYF.